This TCR beta chain was captured in a study of blood T cell repertoires in COVID-19. TCRdb keeps only in-frame clones here, not all; method: immunoSEQ multiplex PCR. The sample includes about 150,000 clones, 85% to 95% of them seen just once. The trim removed 3 bases at V and 8 bases at J, leaving 21 bases unmatched. Germline V gene lookup returns CDR1 MDHEN and CDR2 SYDVKM. There are 18 residues in the CDR3. The sequence was obtained from a man between 45 and 60 years old with acute or convalescent COVID-19. The rearrangement uses TRBV28 and TRBJ1-2; 7 bases are shared with TRBD1. Specimen: peripheral blood. CDR3 in amino acids: CASSFTPFRQGSDYGYTF. CDR3 nucleotide sequence: TGTGCCAGCAGTTTTACACCATTTCGACAGGGTAGTGATTACGGCTACACCTTC.